These 8 T cell receptor beta chains originate from one sample sequenced in a study of human T cells and chemical hapten exposure. The template was total RNA from unfractionated whole blood. Via MiXCR, TCRdb re-called the 5' RACE reads, giving one row per CDR3 protein. Among about 81,000 distinct CDR3 sequences listed, roughly 8% were seen once. The receptors stem from a male donor in good health.

This clonotype turned up a few times. The rearrangement links TRBV2 to TRBJ2-7; D call uncertain. V was cut by 6 bases and J by 1 base, with 13 bases left in between. The CDR3 contains 14 residues. Germline loops: CDR1 SNHLY, CDR2 FYNNEI. CDR3 bases: TGTGCCAGCAGCGGGCAGTATCCTTCCTACGAGCAGTACTTC. Protein product: CASSGQYPSYEQYF.

The rearrangement joins TRBV5-1 to TRBJ2-5; D call uncertain. This CDR3 is built from 11 residues. Germline assignment: CDR1 SGHRS and CDR2 YFSETQ. Trimming left V 2 bases short and J 5 bases short, with 4 bases between. The CDR3 region is CASSFLETQYF. The CDR3 coding sequence is TGCGCCAGCAGCTTTTTGGAGACCCAGTACTTC. Full variable domain (rest looked up from reference TRBV5-1 and TRBJ2-5): KAGVTQTPRYLIKTRGQQVTLSCSPISGHRSVSWYQQTPGQGLQFLFEYFSETQRNKGNFPGRFSGRQFSNSRSEMNVSTLELGDSALYLCASSFLETQYFGPGTRLLVL.

This clonotype was detected only a few times. This chain links TRBV10-2 with TRBJ2-3; 8 bases are shared with TRBD2. Germline loops: CDR1 WSHSY, CDR2 SAAADI. The CDR3 covers 15 residues. With V trimmed by 3 bases and J by 8 bases, 10 bases remained unmatched. The CDR3 DNA sequence: TGCGCCAGCAGTGAAGAACTAGCGGAATCTGCTACGCAGTATTTT. Translation: CASSEELAESATQYF.

This clonotype was detected many times. The chain has TRBV3-1 and TRBJ2-5, with TRBD1 identical over 10 bases. With 3 bases clipped from V and 9 bases from J, the junction kept 1 base outside the gene matches. The CDR3 is made up of 12 amino acids. Germline V gives CDR1 LGHDT, CDR2 YNNKEL (reference sequence). CDR3 sequence: CASSHGQGAQYF. The CDR3 DNA follows: TGTGCCAGCAGCCACGGACAGGGGGCCCAGTACTTC.

This chain connects TRBV2 to TRBJ2-7; 9 positions agree with TRBD1. The CDR3 has 14 residues. V lost 2 bases and J lost 4; bases outside the gene matches: 3. In germline, CDR1 is SNHLY, CDR2 FYNNEI. The CDR3 reads CASSETGGAYEQYF. DNA of the CDR3: TGTGCCAGCAGTGAAACAGGGGGCGCGTACGAGCAGTACTTC. The full variable domain, completed using reference TRBV2 and TRBJ2-7, is EPEVTQTPSHQVTQMGQEVILRCVPISNHLYFYWYRQILGQKVEFLVSFYNNEISEKSEIFDDQFSVERPDGSNFTLKIRSTKLEDSAMYFCASSETGGAYEQYFGPGTRLTVT.

This clonotype was counted at least ten times. This chain's CDR3 is CASSSRAGGSPDTQYF. CDR3 DNA: TGTGCCAGCAGCTCGAGGGCGGGGGGAAGCCCAGATACGCAGTATTTT. The J gene is TRBJ2-3, the V gene TRBV7-2, with 8 bases fitting TRBD2. The germline CDR1 and CDR2 sequences are SGHTA and FQGNSA. Germline trimming cut 4 bases from V and 4 bases from J; bases unmatched to any gene: 10. CDR3 size: 16 residues.

This clonotype occurred a few times. The chain employs TRBV7-8 and TRBJ2-1; 10 bases match TRBD2. The CDR3 spans 16 residues. Looked up from germline, CDR1 is SGHVS and CDR2 is FQNEAQ. V was pared by 1 base and J by 8 bases, with 8 bases of the junction left unmatched. The CDR3, as DNA: TGTGCCAGCAGCTTAGTGCGGCTAGCGGGAGTCGATGAGCAGTTCTTC. It is translated as CASSLVRLAGVDEQFF.

This clonotype has only a few counts. The chain combines TRBV4-3 with TRBJ2-3, with 8 bases identical to TRBD2. Germline CDR1 and CDR2: LGHNA and YSLEER. This CDR3 comprises 17 residues. The J segment lost 4 bases and the V segment lost 0 bases, leaving 9 bases of the junction unmatched. CDR3 bases: TGCGCCAGCAGCCAAGAAGCCGATAGCGGGGTTGCAGATACGCAGTATTTT. Translated, it gives CASSQEADSGVADTQYF.